This T cell receptor (beta chain) was documented in a study of response to subunit inactivated influenza vaccine. The study, taken as a whole, reports: Each seasonal influenza vaccination, the authors suggested, recruits few new T cells.

CDR1 and CDR2 (germline): SGHTA, FQGNSA. V lost 0 bases to trimming and J lost 9 bases, with 10 bases between them. This CDR3 contains 13 residues. TCRdb analysed the RT-PCR reads with MiXCR anew, one entry per CDR3 protein. Of about half a million distinct CDR3 sequences detected, around 8% appear once; the ten largest clones hold 10% to 15%. This clonotype has ten or more counts. What it binds is not known. The chain links TRBV7-2 to TRBJ2-3; D gene uncertain. The specimen comprised PBMCs from blood, sampled approximately 25 months after vaccination. The sequence derives from a man aged 45 to 75 who received an inactivated influenza vaccine. The chain's CDR3 is CASSLAAASTQYF. CDR3 bases: TGTGCCAGCAGCTTAGCTGCGGCCTCAACGCAGTATTTT. Complete variable domain (other parts from reference TRBV7-2 and TRBJ2-3): GAGVSQSPSNKVTEKGKDVELRCDPISGHTALYWYRQSLGQGLEFLIYFQGNSAPDKSGLPSDRFSAERTGGSVSTLTIQRTQQEDSAVYLCASSLAAASTQYFGPGTRLTVL.